This is a list of T cell receptor beta chains from one sample in a study of T cells in Graves' hyperthyroidism and ophthalmopathy. MiXCR was run by TCRdb on the multiplex PCR reads, yielding one entry per CDR3 protein. The repertoire holds a few hundred thousand distinct CDR3 sequences, under 25% seen once, with 49% in the top ten. The specimen sequenced was blood. The receptors stem from a woman between 65 and 79 years old with Graves' ophthalmopathy. The CDR3 runs from the conserved cysteine through the conserved F or W. A D gene is named only where the DNA matches it firmly. Clone sizes are given selectively: once, few, many, or a class where the clone is expanded.

NA	TRBJ2-1	13	TRBV11-2	many	TGTGCCAGCAGCTCCCTTAGCGTCAATGAGCAGTTCTTC	CASSSLSVNEQFF
TRBD2	TRBJ2-3	12	TRBV20-1	NA	TGCAGTGCTGGGACTAGCGCAGATACGCAGTATTTT	CSAGTSADTQYF
TRBD1	TRBJ1-1	13	TRBV7-2	NA	TGTGCCAGCAGCTGGGGACAGGCCACTGAAGCTTTCTTT	CASSWGQATEAFF
TRBD2	TRBJ2-5	16	TRBV27	few	TGTGCCAGCAGTCGAGCCAGATTAGCGGGAACGGAGACCCAGTACTTC	CASSRARLAGTETQYF
NA	TRBJ1-2	13	TRBV19	NA	TGTGCCAGTCGTGTAGAATCGGTCTATGGCTACACCTTC	CASRVESVYGYTF
NA	TRBJ1-2	14	TRBV11-2	few	TGTGCCAGCAGCTTAGATGAGGCCCGACGTGGCTACACCTTC	CASSLDEARRGYTF
NA	TRBJ1-3	15	TRBV15	NA	TGTGCCACCAGCAAGGGAGGTAGCTCTGGAAACACCATATATTTT	CATSKGGSSGNTIYF
NA	TRBJ1-1	15	TRBV5-1	few	TGCGCCAGCAGCTTATATGGGAGGCGAGAGACTGAAGCTTTCTTT	CASSLYGRRETEAFF
NA	TRBJ1-1	13	TRBV25-1	NA	TGTGCCAGCAGTCGACACCAGGACACTGGAGCTTTCTTT	CASSRHQDTGAFF
NA	TRBJ2-4	15	TRBV20-1	few	TGCAGTGCTAGAGACCACAGGGACCCCAAAAACATTCAGTACTTC	CSARDHRDPKNIQYF
TRBD2	TRBJ2-7	13	TRBV2	many	TGTGCCAGCATGGCTAGCGGGAGTTACGAGCAGTACTTC	CASMASGSYEQYF
NA	TRBJ2-7	15	TRBV3-1	few	TGTGCCAGCAGCCAAGGAGCCCTTAGCTCCTACGAGCAGTACTTC	CASSQGALSSYEQYF
NA	TRBJ1-2	13	TRBV5-1	many	TGTGCCAGCAGCCTCGACCGGGTTTATGGCTACACCTTC	CASSLDRVYGYTF
NA	TRBJ2-3	16	TRBV30	once	TGTGCCTGGAGTGGTTTCGGGGGAAAGGCGACAGATACGCAGTATTTT	CAWSGFGGKATDTQYF
TRBD2	TRBJ2-5	18	TRBV24-1	NA	TGTGCCACCAGTGACCCCCGGACCAGGACTAGCGCTAGGGAGACCCAGTACTTC	CATSDPRTRTSARETQYF
NA	TRBJ2-2	14	TRBV19	many	TGTGCCAGTACGGCGGCCACGAACACCGGGGAGCTGTTTTTT	CASTAATNTGELFF
NA	TRBJ2-6	14	TRBV7-2	few	TGTGCCAGCAACTCCTGGTCTGGGGCCAACGTCCTGACTTTC	CASNSWSGANVLTF
NA	TRBJ2-3	16	TRBV20-1	few	TGCAGTGCTAGGGCCCTCGGGCTATTTCGCACAGATACGCAGTATTTT	CSARALGLFRTDTQYF
NA	TRBJ1-5	15	TRBV7-2	few	TGCGCCAGCAGCTTGGGAGGGTCGCGCAATCAGCCCCAGCATTTT	CASSLGGSRNQPQHF
NA	TRBJ1-2	15	TRBV7-2	few	TGTGCCAGCAGCACCGATCGGAACCCTAAGCATGGCTACACCTTC	CASSTDRNPKHGYTF
NA	TRBJ2-1	14	TRBV12-3/TRBV12-4	few	TGTGCCAGCGCCGGAGGGCCTTTTGTCAGTGAGCAGTTCTTC	CASAGGPFVSEQFF
TRBD1	TRBJ1-1	15	TRBV9	NA	TGTGCCAGCAGCACAGGGACAGGGTTGAACACTGAAGCTTTCTTT	CASSTGTGLNTEAFF
TRBD2	TRBJ2-5	14	TRBV6-4	NA	TGTGCCAGCATGCGAATCGCGGGAGAGAAGACCCAGTACTTC	CASMRIAGEKTQYF
NA	TRBJ1-2	13	TRBV6-1	many	TGTGCCAGCAGGACGGTTGCTAACTATGGCTACACCTTC	CASRTVANYGYTF
NA	TRBJ2-2	15	TRBV7-2	few	TGTGCCAGCAGCAGGGACCGCTCGAACACCGGGGAGCTGTTTTTT	CASSRDRSNTGELFF
TRBD1	TRBJ2-7	15	TRBV18	few	TGTGCCAGCTCACAAGGGACAGGGGGCGTCTACGAGCAGTACTTC	CASSQGTGGVYEQYF
NA	TRBJ1-1	14	TRBV5-5	NA	TGTGCCAGCAGCTTGTTACGGATGAACACTGAAGCTTTCTTT	CASSLLRMNTEAFF
TRBD2	TRBJ2-7	12	TRBV20-1	many	TGCAGTGCCCGAAGCGGGATATCCGAGCAGTACTTC	CSARSGISEQYF
TRBD1	TRBJ1-2	13	TRBV25-1	NA	TGTGCCAGCAGTGAATACAGGGGGGATGGCTACACCTTC	CASSEYRGDGYTF
NA	TRBJ2-7	15	TRBV7-9	many	TGTGCCAGCAGCTCCCCTGGGCAGGCCCATCGCGGGCAGTACTTC	CASSSPGQAHRGQYF
NA	TRBJ1-4	15	TRBV7-2	many	TGTGCCAGCAGCTTTGCGTCCCCAACTAATGAAAAACTGTTTTTT	CASSFASPTNEKLFF
NA	TRBJ2-1	12	TRBV12-3/TRBV12-4	NA	TGTGCCAGCCGACTCGTGGGGCCTGAGCAGTTCTTC	CASRLVGPEQFF
TRBD2	TRBJ2-1	14	TRBV12-3/TRBV12-4	many	TGTGCCAGCAGTAGGACTAGCGGGAGCAATGAGCAGTTCTTC	CASSRTSGSNEQFF
NA	TRBJ2-5	13	TRBV6-1	few	TGTGCCAGCAGGCGACAGCCACAAGAGACCCAGTACTTC	CASRRQPQETQYF
NA	TRBJ1-1	13	TRBV7-2	few	TGTGCCAGCAGCGGCGGGACCGCGTATGAAGCTTTCTTT	CASSGGTAYEAFF
NA	TRBJ2-2	13	TRBV6-2/TRBV6-3	many	TGTGCCAGCAGAAAAAGTAGGACCGGGGAGCTGTTTTTT	CASRKSRTGELFF
TRBD2	TRBJ2-2	13	TRBV30	NA	TGTGCCTGGGGGGCTAGCGGGAACGGGGAGCTGTTTTTT	CAWGASGNGELFF
NA	TRBJ2-1	15	TRBV9	NA	TGTGCCAGCAGCGTAGATACAGGGATCTACAATGAGCAGTTCTTC	CASSVDTGIYNEQFF
TRBD1	TRBJ2-7	14	TRBV28	many	TGTGCCAGCAGTTTACAGGGGGAAGCCTACGAGCAGTACTTC	CASSLQGEAYEQYF
NA	TRBJ1-1	14	TRBV7-8	few	TGTGCCAGCAGCTCAAGGAACTTGAACACTGAAGCTTTCTTT	CASSSRNLNTEAFF
NA	TRBJ2-3	14	TRBV12-3/TRBV12-4	many	TGTGCCAGCAGTCCGACAGGTCTCCCAGATACGCAGTATTTT	CASSPTGLPDTQYF
TRBD1	TRBJ2-7	16	TRBV11-2	many	TGTGCCAGCAGCTCCCGGGACAGGACCGGCGGGTGGGAGCAGTACTTC	CASSSRDRTGGWEQYF
TRBD1	TRBJ1-2	13	TRBV27	few	TGTGCCAGCGCGACAGGGCAAAACTATGGCTACACCTTC	CASATGQNYGYTF
TRBD2	TRBJ2-2	16	TRBV6-1	many	TGTGCCAGCAGTTCATCCGGGACTAGCTCCACCGGGGAGCTGTTTTTT	CASSSSGTSSTGELFF
NA	TRBJ2-5	16	TRBV5-8	few	TGTGCCAGCAGCCTGCGGGATGGACAGGCTGCGGAGACCCAGTACTTC	CASSLRDGQAAETQYF
NA	TRBJ2-1	11	TRBV28	many	TGTGCCAGCAAGGCCTACAATGAGCAGTTCTTC	CASKAYNEQFF
NA	TRBJ2-2	19	TRBV2	few	TGTGCCAGCAGGTATCCCGGGACCACCGACACCATCAACACCGGGGAGCTGTTTTTT	CASRYPGTTDTINTGELFF
NA	TRBJ2-7	13	TRBV6-1	NA	TGTGCCAGCAGTGAAACAGGGTCCGACGAGCAGTACTTC	CASSETGSDEQYF
TRBD2	TRBJ2-5	15	TRBV12-3/TRBV12-4	few	TGTGCCAGCAGTTCCGGGACTACCCCAAGGGAGACCCAGTACTTC	CASSSGTTPRETQYF
NA	TRBJ2-7	15	TRBV20-1	NA	TGCAGTGCTTCCTTAGCGGCCGCAAGCTCCTACGAGCAGTACTTC	CSASLAAASSYEQYF
TRBD1	TRBJ1-1	14	TRBV6-1	few	TGTGCCAGCAGTGGTCGGACAGGGGTTACTGAAGCTTTCTTT	CASSGRTGVTEAFF
NA	TRBJ1-2	13	TRBV11-2	NA	TGTGCCAGCAGGGACCGACGCCTCTTGGGCTACACCTTC	CASRDRRLLGYTF
NA	TRBJ1-6	14	TRBV19	NA	TGTGCCAGTAAGCTTTCGGGGCAGGGTTCACCCCTCCACTTT	CASKLSGQGSPLHF
NA	TRBJ2-3	15	TRBV18	NA	TGTGCCAGCTCACCCGCTAGAGGCGGTACAGATACGCAGTATTTT	CASSPARGGTDTQYF
NA	TRBJ1-5	12	TRBV20-1	NA	TGCAGTACCGAGGGGCGCAATCAGCCCCAGCATTTT	CSTEGRNQPQHF